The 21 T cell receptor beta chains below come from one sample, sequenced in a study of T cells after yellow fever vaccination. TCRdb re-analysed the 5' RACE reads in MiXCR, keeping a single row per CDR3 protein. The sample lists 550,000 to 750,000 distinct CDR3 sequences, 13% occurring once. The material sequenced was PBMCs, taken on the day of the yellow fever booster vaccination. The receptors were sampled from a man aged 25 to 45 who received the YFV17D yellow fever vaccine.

As DNA, the CDR3 is TGTGCCGCCTATTCCCTTTATGGCTACACCTTC. Protein: CAAYSLYGYTF. The chain recombines TRBV6-2 or TRBV6-3 with TRBJ1-2; D ambiguous. This CDR3 has 11 residues. CDR1 is MNHEY, CDR2 SVGEGT, per germline. The V end was cut by 11 bases, the J end by 5 bases, with 12 bases between.

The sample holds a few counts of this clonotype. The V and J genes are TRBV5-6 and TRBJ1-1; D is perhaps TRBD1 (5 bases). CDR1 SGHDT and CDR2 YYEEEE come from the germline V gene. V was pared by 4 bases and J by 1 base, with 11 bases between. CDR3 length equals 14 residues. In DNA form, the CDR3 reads TGTGCCAGCAGCGTCGGGACGACGAACACTGAAGCTTTCTTT. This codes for CASSVGTTNTEAFF. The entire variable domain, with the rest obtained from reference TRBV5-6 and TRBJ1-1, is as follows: DAGVTQSPTHLIKTRGQQVTLRCSPKSGHDTVSWYQQALGQGPQFIFQYYEEEERQRGNFPDRFSGHQFPNYSSELNVNALLLGDSALYLCASSVGTTNTEAFFGQGTRLTVV.

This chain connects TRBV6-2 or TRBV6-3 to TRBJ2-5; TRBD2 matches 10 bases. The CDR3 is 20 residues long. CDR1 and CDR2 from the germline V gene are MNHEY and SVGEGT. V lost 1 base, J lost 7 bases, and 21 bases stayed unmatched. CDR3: CASSYYSRITSGIVPGTQYF. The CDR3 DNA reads TGTGCCAGCAGTTACTACTCGAGGATAACTAGCGGGATAGTACCGGGGACCCAGTACTTC.

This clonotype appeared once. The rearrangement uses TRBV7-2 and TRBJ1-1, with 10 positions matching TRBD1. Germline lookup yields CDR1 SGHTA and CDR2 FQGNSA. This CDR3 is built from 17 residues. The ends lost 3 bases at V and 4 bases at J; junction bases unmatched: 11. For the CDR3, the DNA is TGTGCCAGCAGCTTGGGACAGGGGTCCCTCCTTGTCACTGAAGCTTTCTTT. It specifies CASSLGQGSLLVTEAFF.

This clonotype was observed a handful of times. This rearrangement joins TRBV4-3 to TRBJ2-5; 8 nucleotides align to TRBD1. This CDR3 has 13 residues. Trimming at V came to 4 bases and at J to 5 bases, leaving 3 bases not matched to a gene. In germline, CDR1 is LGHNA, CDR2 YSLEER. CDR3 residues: CASSRDRWETQYF. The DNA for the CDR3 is TGCGCCAGCAGCCGGGACAGGTGGGAGACCCAGTACTTC.

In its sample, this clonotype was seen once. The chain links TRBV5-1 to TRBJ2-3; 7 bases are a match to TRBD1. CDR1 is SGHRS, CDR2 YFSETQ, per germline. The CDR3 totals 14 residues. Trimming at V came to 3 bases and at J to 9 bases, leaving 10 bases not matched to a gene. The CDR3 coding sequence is TGCGCCAGCAGCTCCGACAGGGTGGGGCTGACGCAGTATTTT. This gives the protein CASSSDRVGLTQYF.

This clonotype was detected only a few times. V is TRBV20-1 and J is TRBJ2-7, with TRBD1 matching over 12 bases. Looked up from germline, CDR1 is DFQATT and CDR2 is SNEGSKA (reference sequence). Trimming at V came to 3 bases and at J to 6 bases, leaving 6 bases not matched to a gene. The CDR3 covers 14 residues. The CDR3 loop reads CSASPGTGGAEQYF. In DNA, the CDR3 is TGCAGTGCTAGCCCAGGGACAGGGGGCGCCGAGCAGTACTTC.

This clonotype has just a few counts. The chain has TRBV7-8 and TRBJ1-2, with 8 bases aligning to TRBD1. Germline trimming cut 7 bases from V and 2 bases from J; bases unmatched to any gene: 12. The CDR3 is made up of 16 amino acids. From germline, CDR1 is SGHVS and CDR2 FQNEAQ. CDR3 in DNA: TGTGCCAGCATCCCCGGCCGGGACAGGAGGAACTATGGCTACACCTTC. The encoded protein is CASIPGRDRRNYGYTF.

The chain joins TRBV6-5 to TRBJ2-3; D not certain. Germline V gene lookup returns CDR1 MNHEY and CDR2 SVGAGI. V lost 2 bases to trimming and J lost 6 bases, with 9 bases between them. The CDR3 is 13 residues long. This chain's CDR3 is CASSYLPADTQYF. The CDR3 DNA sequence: TGTGCCAGCAGTTACCTCCCAGCGGATACGCAGTATTTT.

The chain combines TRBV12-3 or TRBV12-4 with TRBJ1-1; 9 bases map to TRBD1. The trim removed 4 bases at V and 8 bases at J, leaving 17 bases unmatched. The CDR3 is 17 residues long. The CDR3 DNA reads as TGTGCCAGCAGTTACAATCGTGGGACAGGGACTAGGCGGGAAGCTTTCTTT. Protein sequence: CASSYNRGTGTRREAFF.

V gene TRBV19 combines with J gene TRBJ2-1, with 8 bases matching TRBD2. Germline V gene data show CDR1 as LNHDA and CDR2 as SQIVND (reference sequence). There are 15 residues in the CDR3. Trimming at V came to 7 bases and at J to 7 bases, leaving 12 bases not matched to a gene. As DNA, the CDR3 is TGTGCCAGTATACCATCGAGCGGGAGTGTTAATGAGCAGTTCTTC. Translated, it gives CASIPSSGSVNEQFF.

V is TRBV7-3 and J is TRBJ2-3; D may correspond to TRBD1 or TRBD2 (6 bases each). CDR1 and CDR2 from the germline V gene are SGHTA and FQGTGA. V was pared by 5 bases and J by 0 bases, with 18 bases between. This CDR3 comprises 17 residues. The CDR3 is CASSRGLARSSTDTQYF. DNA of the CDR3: TGTGCCAGCAGCCGGGGGCTAGCGCGTTCTAGCACAGATACGCAGTATTTT.

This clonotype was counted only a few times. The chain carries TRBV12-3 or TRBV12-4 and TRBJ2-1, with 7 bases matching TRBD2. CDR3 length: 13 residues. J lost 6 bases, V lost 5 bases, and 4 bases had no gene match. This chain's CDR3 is CASSRLAPNEQFF. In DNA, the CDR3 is TGTGCCAGCAGTCGACTAGCCCCCAATGAGCAGTTCTTC.

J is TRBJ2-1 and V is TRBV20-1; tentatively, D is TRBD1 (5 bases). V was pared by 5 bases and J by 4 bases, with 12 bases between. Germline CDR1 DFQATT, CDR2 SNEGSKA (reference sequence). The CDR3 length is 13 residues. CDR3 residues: CSAGTGLYNEQFF. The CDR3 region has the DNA TGCAGTGCTGGAACAGGTTTATACAATGAGCAGTTCTTC.

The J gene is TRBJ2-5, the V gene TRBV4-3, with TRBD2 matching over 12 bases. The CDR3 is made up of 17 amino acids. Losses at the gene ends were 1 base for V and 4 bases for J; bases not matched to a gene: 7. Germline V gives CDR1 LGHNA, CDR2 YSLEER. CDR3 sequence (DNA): TGCGCCAGCAGCCAAGGCCCGACTAGCGGGAGAGGAGAGACCCAGTACTTC. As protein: CASSQGPTSGRGETQYF.

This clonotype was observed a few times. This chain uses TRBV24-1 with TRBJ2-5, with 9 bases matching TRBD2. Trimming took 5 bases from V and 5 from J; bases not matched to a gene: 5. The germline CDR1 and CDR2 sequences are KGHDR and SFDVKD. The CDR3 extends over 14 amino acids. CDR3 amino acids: CATSGSGSFETQYF. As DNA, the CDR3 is TGTGCCACCAGTGGTAGCGGGAGCTTTGAGACCCAGTACTTC.

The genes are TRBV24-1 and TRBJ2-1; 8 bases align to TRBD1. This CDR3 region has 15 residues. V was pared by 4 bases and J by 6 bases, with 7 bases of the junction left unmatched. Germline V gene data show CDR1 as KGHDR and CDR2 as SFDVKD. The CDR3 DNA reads TGTGCCACCAGTGAAAAGGACAGGGTGGGCAATGAGCAGTTCTTC. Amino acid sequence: CATSEKDRVGNEQFF.

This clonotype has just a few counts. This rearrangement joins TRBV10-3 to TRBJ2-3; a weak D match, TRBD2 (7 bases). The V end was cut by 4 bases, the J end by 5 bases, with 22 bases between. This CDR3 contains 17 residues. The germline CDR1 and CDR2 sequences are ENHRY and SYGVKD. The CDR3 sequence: CAISGGGLSGNLDTQYF. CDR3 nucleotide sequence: TGTGCCATCAGTGGGGGGGGCCTAAGCGGGAATCTAGATACGCAGTATTTT.

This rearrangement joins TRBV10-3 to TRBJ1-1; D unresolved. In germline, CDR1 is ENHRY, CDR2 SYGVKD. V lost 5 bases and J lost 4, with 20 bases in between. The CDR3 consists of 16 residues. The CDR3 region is CAISPGGLISFTEAFF. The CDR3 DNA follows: TGTGCCATCAGTCCGGGAGGTCTAATCAGCTTCACTGAAGCTTTCTTT.

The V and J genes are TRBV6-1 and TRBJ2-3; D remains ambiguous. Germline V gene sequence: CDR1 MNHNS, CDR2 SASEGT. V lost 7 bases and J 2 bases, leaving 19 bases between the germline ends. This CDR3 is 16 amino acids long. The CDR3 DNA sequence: TGTGCCAGCACCGCCCGGACGACCGTCGACACAGATACGCAGTATTTT. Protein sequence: CASTARTTVDTDTQYF.

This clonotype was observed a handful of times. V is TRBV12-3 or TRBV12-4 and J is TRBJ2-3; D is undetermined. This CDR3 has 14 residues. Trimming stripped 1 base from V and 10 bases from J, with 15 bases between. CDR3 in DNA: TGTGCCAGCAGTTTAGGGCTCCCCGGAAGCGCGCAGTATTTT. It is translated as CASSLGLPGSAQYF.